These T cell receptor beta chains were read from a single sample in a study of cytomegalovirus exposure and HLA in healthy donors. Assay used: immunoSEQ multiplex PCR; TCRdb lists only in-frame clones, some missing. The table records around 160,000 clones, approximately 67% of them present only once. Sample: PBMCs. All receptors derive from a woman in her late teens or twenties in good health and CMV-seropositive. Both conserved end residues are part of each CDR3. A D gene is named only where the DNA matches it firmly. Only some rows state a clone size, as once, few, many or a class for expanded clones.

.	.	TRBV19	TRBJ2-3	CASSIRQVVTDTQYF	TGTGCCAGTAGTATTAGACAGGTCGTCACAGATACGCAGTATTTT
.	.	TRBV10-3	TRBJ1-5	CAISGEDYQPQHF	TGTGCCATCAGTGGGGAGGATTATCAGCCCCAGCATTTT
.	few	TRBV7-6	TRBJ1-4	CASSLDGGTNEKLFF	TGTGCCAGCAGCCTAGATGGGGGGACTAATGAAAAACTGTTTTTT
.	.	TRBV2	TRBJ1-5	CAIGGANQPQHF	TGTGCCATAGGGGGGGCGAATCAGCCCCAGCATTTT
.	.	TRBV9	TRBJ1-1	CASSSRGIPEAFF	TGTGCCAGCAGCTCCCGGGGGATACCTGAAGCTTTCTTT
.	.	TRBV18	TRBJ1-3	CASSPPVASGNTIYF	TGTGCCAGCTCACCACCAGTAGCTTCTGGAAACACCATATATTTT
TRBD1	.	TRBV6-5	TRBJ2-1	CASKHDRAHEQFF	TGTGCCAGCAAGCATGACAGGGCACATGAGCAGTTCTTC
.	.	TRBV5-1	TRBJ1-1	CASKGDSRNTEAFF	TGCGCCAGCAAAGGAGACAGCCGGAACACTGAAGCTTTCTTT
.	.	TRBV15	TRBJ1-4	CATSREWADEKLFF	TGTGCCACCAGCAGAGAATGGGCAGATGAAAAACTGTTTTTT
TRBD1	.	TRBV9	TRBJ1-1	CASSVGGQGWTEAFF	TGTGCCAGCAGCGTAGGGGGACAGGGGTGGACTGAAGCTTTCTTT
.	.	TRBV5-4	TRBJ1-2	CASSLDEPYGYTF	TGTGCCAGCAGCCTGGACGAGCCCTATGGCTACACCTTC
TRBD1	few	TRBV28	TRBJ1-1	CASSSIPYRGADTEAFF	TGTGCCAGCAGTTCAATACCCTACAGGGGCGCGGACACTGAAGCTTTCTTT
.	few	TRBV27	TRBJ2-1	CASSSPGGGEQFF	TGTGCCAGCAGTTCCCCCGGGGGTGGTGAGCAGTTCTTC
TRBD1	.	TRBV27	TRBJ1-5	CASSLRTGGEDQPQHF	TGTGCCAGCAGTTTAAGGACAGGGGGCGAGGATCAGCCCCAGCATTTT
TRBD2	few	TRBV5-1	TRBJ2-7	CASSPGAGGGSTSYEQYF	TGCGCCAGCAGCCCCGGGGCGGGCGGCGGGAGTACATCCTACGAGCAGTACTTC
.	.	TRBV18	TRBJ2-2	CASSPVLAGELFF	TGTGCCAGCTCACCAGTCCTAGCCGGGGAGCTGTTTTTT
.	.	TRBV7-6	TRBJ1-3	CASSPQGNTIYF	TGTGCCAGCAGCCCACAGGGAAACACCATATATTTT
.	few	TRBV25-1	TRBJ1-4	CASSDVATNEKLFF	TGTGCCAGCAGTGATGTCGCAACTAATGAAAAACTGTTTTTT
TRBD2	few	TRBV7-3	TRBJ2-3	CASRLAGRADTQYF	TGTGCCAGCCGCTTAGCGGGGCGAGCAGATACGCAGTATTTT
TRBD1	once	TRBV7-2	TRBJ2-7	CASSQDRTGPYEQYF	TGTGCCAGCAGCCAAGACCGGACAGGGCCCTACGAGCAGTACTTC
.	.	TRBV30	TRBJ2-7	CAWRQGFKSEQYF	TGTGCCTGGAGACAGGGTTTTAAGTCAGAGCAGTACTTC
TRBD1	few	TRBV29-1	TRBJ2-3	CSVGTASTDTQYF	TGCAGCGTGGGGACAGCTAGCACAGATACGCAGTATTTT
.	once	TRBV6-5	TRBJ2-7	CATGGYEQYF	TGTGCCACGGGTGGCTACGAGCAGTACTTC
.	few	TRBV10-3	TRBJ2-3	CAIGDTGKSTDTQYF	TGTGCCATCGGGGACACGGGGAAGTCGACTGATACGCAGTATTTT
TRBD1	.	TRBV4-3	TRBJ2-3	CASSQDNRGLGTDTQYF	TGCGCCAGCAGCCAAGATAACAGGGGGCTTGGCACAGATACGCAGTATTTT
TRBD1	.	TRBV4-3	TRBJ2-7	CASSQDQGTGSYEQYF	TGCGCCAGCAGCCAAGATCAAGGGACAGGGTCCTACGAGCAGTACTTC
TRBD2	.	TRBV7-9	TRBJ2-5	CASSPRTSGAEQETQYF	TGTGCCAGCAGCCCGAGGACTAGCGGGGCCGAACAAGAGACCCAGTACTTC
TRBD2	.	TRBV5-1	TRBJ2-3	CASSPGGASTDTQYF	TGCGCCAGCAGCCCCGGGGGGGCCTCCACAGATACGCAGTATTTT
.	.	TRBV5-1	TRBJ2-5	CASRRSSADKETQYF	TGCGCCAGCAGGCGTAGCTCGGCGGACAAAGAGACCCAGTACTTC
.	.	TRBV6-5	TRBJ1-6	CASSPGRQGLSLHF	TGTGCCAGCAGTCCGGGTCGGCAGGGTTTATCCCTCCACTTT
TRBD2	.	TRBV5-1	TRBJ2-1	CASSLRLAGVNNEQFF	TGCGCCAGCAGCTTGAGACTAGCGGGGGTAAACAATGAGCAGTTCTTC
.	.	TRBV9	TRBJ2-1	CASSVAGKPPSYNEQFF	TGTGCCAGCAGCGTAGCAGGCAAGCCCCCCTCCTACAATGAGCAGTTCTTC
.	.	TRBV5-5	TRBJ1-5	CASSLVGASNQPQHF	TGTGCCAGCAGCTTGGTGGGGGCGTCGAATCAGCCCCAGCATTTT
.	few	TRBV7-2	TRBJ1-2	CASSSGRAGSGYTF	TGTGCCAGCAGCTCGGGGAGGGCGGGTAGCGGCTACACCTTC
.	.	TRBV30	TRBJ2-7	CAWSVIAGRGTYEQYF	TGTGCCTGGAGTGTAATAGCCGGGAGAGGGACCTACGAGCAGTACTTC
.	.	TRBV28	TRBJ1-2	CASSSPDRLYGYTF	TGTGCCAGCAGTTCGCCGGACAGACTCTATGGCTACACCTTC
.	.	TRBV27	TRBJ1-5	CASSLSIPDKSNQPQHF	TGTGCCAGCAGTTTATCAATCCCGGACAAGAGCAATCAGCCCCAGCATTTT
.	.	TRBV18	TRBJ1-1	CASSPLRNTEAFF	TGTGCCAGCTCACCGCTAAGGAACACTGAAGCTTTCTTT
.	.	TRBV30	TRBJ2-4	CAWSVGGAPPSAKNIQYF	TGTGCCTGGAGTGTAGGAGGGGCTCCCCCTTCAGCCAAAAACATTCAGTACTTC
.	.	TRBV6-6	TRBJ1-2	CASSFDTAYQYGYTF	TGTGCCAGCAGCTTTGACACCGCTTACCAATATGGCTACACCTTC
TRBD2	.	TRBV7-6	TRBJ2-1	CASSLAHPSSGGYNEQFF	TGTGCCAGCAGCTTAGCCCACCCATCTAGCGGGGGGTACAATGAGCAGTTCTTC
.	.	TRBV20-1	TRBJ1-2	CSGASIYGYTF	TGCAGTGGGGCAAGTATCTATGGCTACACCTTC
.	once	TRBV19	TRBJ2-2	CASIQYGSITGELFF	TGTGCCAGTATCCAATATGGTAGCATCACCGGGGAGCTGTTTTTT
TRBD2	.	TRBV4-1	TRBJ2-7	CASSSLAGVKYEQYF	TGCGCCAGCAGTTCTCTAGCGGGAGTAAAGTACGAGCAGTACTTC
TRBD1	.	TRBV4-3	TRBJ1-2	CASSDTGAGNYGYTF	TGCGCCAGCAGCGATACAGGGGCTGGGAACTATGGCTACACCTTC
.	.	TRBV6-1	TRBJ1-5	CASSVDRNQPQHF	TGTGCCAGCAGTGTAGACAGGAATCAGCCCCAGCATTTT
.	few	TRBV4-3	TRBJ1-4	CASSQDLQGLEKLFF	TGCGCCAGCAGCCAAGATTTGCAGGGGTTGGAAAAACTGTTTTTT
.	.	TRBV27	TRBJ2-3	CASSSTTALYTDTQYF	TGTGCCAGCAGTTCAACGACAGCCTTATACACAGATACGCAGTATTTT
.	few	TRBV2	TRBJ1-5	CAAGDSNQPQHF	TGCGCAGCAGGGGATAGCAATCAGCCCCAGCATTTT
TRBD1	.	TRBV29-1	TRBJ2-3	CSVREGQGAMAQYF	TGCAGCGTGAGAGAGGGACAGGGGGCCATGGCGCAGTATTTT